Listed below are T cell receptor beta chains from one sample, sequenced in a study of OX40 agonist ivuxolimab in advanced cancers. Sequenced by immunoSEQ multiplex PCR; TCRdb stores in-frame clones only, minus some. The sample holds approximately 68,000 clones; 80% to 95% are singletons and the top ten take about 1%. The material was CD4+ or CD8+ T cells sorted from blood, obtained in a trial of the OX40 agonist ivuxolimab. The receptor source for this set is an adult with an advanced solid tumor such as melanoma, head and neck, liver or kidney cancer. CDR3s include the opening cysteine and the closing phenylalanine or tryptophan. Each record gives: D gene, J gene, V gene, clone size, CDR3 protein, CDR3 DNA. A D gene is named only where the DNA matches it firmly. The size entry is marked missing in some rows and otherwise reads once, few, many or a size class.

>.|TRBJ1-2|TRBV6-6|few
CASSYSGQHYGYTF
TGTGCCAGCAGTTACTCAGGCCAGCACTATGGCTACACCTTC
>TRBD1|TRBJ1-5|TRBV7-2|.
CASSSTGGQPQHF
TGTGCCAGCAGCTCAACAGGGGGGCAGCCCCAGCATTTT
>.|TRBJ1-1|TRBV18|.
CASSPNRQTMNTEAFF
TGTGCCAGCTCACCAAACCGACAGACAATGAACACTGAAGCTTTCTTT
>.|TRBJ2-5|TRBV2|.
CASMKRRETQYF
TGTGCCAGCATGAAAAGGAGGGAGACCCAGTACTTC
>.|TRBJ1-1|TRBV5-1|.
CASSIGNMNTEAFF
TGCGCCAGCAGCATAGGAAACATGAACACTGAAGCTTTCTTT
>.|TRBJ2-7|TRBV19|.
CASSVSDNSYEQYF
TGTGCCAGTAGTGTTTCGGACAACTCCTACGAGCAGTACTTC
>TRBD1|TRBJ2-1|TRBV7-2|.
CASSLVWSGGNEQFF
TGTGCCAGCAGCTTAGTATGGTCAGGGGGAAATGAGCAGTTCTTC
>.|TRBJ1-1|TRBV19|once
CASSIAGSNAEAFF
TGTGCCAGTAGTATAGCAGGATCTAACGCTGAAGCTTTCTTT
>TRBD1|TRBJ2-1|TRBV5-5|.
CASSSFRGSGDNEQFF
TGTGCCAGCAGCTCCTTCAGGGGGAGTGGAGACAATGAGCAGTTCTTC
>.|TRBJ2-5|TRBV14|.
CASSHAGGLNQETQYF
TGTGCCAGCAGTCATGCTGGGGGGTTAAATCAAGAGACCCAGTACTTC
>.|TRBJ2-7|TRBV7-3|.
CASSWAPGAYEQYF
TGTGCCAGCAGCTGGGCCCCAGGCGCCTACGAGCAGTACTTC
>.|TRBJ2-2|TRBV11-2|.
CASSSAAGTGELFF
TGTGCCAGCAGCTCCGCCGCAGGCACCGGGGAGCTGTTTTTT
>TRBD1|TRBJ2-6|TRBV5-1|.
CASSTGVISGANVLTF
TGCGCCAGCTCGACAGGGGTAATATCTGGGGCCAACGTCCTGACTTTC
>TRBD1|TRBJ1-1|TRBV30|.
CAWSWDRGHAFF
TGTGCCTGGAGTTGGGACAGGGGGCATGCTTTCTTT
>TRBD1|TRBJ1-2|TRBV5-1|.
CASSLETGRDGYTF
TGCGCCAGCAGCTTGGAGACAGGGAGGGATGGCTACACCTTC
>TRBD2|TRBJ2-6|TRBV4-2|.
CASSQDGWRRERSGANVLTF
TGTGCCAGCAGCCAAGATGGTTGGCGGCGGGAGAGGTCTGGGGCCAACGTCCTGACTTTC
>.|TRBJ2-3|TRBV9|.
CASSVGPPGGTDTQYF
TGTGCCAGCAGCGTAGGGCCCCCCGGGGGCACAGATACGCAGTATTTT
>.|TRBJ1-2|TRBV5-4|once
CASSLESAALYGYTF
TGTGCCAGCAGCTTGGAATCGGCGGCCCTCTATGGCTACACCTTC
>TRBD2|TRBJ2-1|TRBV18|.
CASSPSLAGVIYEQFF
TGTGCCAGCTCACCATCGCTAGCGGGAGTAATTTATGAGCAGTTCTTC
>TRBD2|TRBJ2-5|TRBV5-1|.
CASSLRGSGPPGLAGGGETQYF
TGCGCCAGCAGCTTGCGGGGTAGTGGGCCTCCGGGACTAGCGGGAGGTGGCGAGACCCAGTACTTC
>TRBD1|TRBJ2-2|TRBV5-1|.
CASSYGQGVGELFF
TGCGCCAGCAGCTATGGACAGGGCGTAGGGGAGCTGTTTTTT
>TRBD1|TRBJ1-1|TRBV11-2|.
CASSERQGLNTEAFF
TGTGCCAGCAGCGAACGACAGGGTCTGAACACTGAAGCTTTCTTT
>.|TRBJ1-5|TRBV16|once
CASSRSGGELGNQPQHF
TGTGCCAGCAGCCGATCGGGCGGGGAATTAGGGAATCAGCCCCAGCATTTT
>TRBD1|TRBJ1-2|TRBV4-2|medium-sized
CASSPSSGTANYGYTF
TGTGCCAGCAGCCCTTCCTCCGGGACAGCAAACTATGGCTACACCTTC
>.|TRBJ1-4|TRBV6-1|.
CASRSGGLGFEKLFF
TGTGCCAGCAGATCAGGAGGGTTGGGGTTTGAAAAACTGTTTTTT
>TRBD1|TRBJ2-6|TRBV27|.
CASRRPGGSGANVLTF
TGTGCCAGCAGGAGACCAGGGGGATCTGGGGCCAACGTCCTGACTTTC
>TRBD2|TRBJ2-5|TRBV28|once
CASSSSSGGGRETQYF
TGTGCCAGCAGTTCATCTAGCGGGGGGGGACGAGAGACCCAGTACTTC
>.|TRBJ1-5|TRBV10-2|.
CASRQGNQPQHF
TGCGCCAGCAGGCAGGGAAATCAGCCCCAGCATTTT
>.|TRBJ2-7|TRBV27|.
CASSPMEGVHYEQYF
TGTGCCAGCAGTCCCATGGAGGGGGTTCACTACGAGCAGTACTTC
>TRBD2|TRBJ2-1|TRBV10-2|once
CASSGTASGGAYEQFF
TGCGCCAGCAGTGGGACCGCTAGCGGGGGGGCGTATGAGCAGTTCTTC
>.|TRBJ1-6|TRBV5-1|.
CASSQVGGLSNSPLHF
TGCGCCAGCAGCCAGGTTGGCGGACTCAGTAATTCACCCCTCCACTTT
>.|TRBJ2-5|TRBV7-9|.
CASSPGRTKETQYF
TGTGCCAGCAGCCCGGGACGGACGAAGGAGACCCAGTACTTC
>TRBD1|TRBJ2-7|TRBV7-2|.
CASGAGTVSYEQYF
TGTGCCAGTGGGGCCGGGACAGTCTCCTACGAGCAGTACTTC
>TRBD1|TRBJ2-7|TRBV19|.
CASSEGQISYEQYF
TGTGCCAGTAGTGAGGGACAGATCTCCTACGAGCAGTACTTC
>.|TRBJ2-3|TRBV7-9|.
CASSFVGVDTQYF
TGTGCCAGCAGCTTTGTGGGGGTAGATACGCAGTATTTT
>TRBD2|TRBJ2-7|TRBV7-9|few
CASSSSGIYEQYF
TGTGCCAGCAGCTCTAGCGGGATCTACGAGCAGTACTTC
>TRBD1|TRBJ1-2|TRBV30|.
CAWSRGRNYGYTF
TGTGCCTGGAGTAGGGGGCGTAACTATGGCTACACCTTC
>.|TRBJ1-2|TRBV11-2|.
CASSSGQGLDGYTF
TGTGCCAGCAGCTCGGGCCAGGGGTTGGATGGCTACACCTTC
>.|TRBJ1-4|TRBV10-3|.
CASGRGAFNEKLFF
TGTGCCTCAGGGAGAGGGGCCTTTAATGAAAAACTGTTTTTT
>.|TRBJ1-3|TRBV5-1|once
CASGPGGLGNTIYF
TGCGCCAGCGGTCCGGGGGGGCTCGGAAACACCATATATTTT
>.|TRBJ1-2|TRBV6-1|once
CASSDYGPGRDHGYTF
TGTGCCAGCAGTGACTATGGCCCAGGGAGAGACCATGGCTACACCTTC
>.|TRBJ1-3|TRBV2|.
CASSVVGLTSSGNTIYF
TGTGCCAGCAGTGTGGTGGGTCTCACCAGTTCCGGAAACACCATATATTTT
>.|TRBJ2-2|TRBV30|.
CAWTPSTVITGELFF
TGTGCCTGGACTCCGTCTACTGTAATCACCGGGGAGCTGTTTTTT
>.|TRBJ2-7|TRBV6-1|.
CASSETGMYEQYF
TGTGCCAGCAGTGAAACAGGGATGTACGAGCAGTACTTC
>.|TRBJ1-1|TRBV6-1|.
CASSEAVDWHTEAFF
TGTGCCAGCAGTGAAGCCGTCGATTGGCACACTGAAGCTTTCTTT
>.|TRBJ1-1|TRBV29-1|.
CSVVGLGTEAFF
TGCAGCGTTGTTGGGTTGGGCACTGAAGCTTTCTTT
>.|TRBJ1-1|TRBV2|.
CASRTELNTEAFF
TGTGCCAGCAGGACAGAGTTGAACACTGAAGCTTTCTTT
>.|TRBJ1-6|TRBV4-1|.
CASSQYARNSPLHF
TGCGCCAGCAGCCAATATGCCCGTAATTCACCCCTCCACTTT
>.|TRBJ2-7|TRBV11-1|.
CASSLASYSYEQYF
TGTGCCAGCAGCTTAGCGTCATATTCCTACGAGCAGTACTTC
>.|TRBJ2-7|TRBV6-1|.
CASSRARSYEQYF
TGTGCCAGCTCAAGGGCGCGCTCATACGAGCAGTACTTC
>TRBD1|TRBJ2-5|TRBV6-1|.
CASSGGQGVTETQYF
TGTGCCAGCAGTGGCGGACAGGGGGTGACGGAGACCCAGTACTTC
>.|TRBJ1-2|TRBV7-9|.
CASSLVEGGGGYTF
TGTGCCAGCAGCTTAGTTGAAGGTGGCGGTGGCTACACCTTC
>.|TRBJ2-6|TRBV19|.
CASSIPTGSGANVLTF
TGTGCCAGTAGCATACCTACCGGATCTGGGGCCAACGTCCTGACTTTC
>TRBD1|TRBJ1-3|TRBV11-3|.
CASSQATGSGNTIYF
TGTGCCAGCAGCCAGGCGACAGGGTCTGGAAACACCATATATTTT
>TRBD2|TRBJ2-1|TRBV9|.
CASSVFSGAYNEQFF
TGTGCCAGCAGCGTATTTAGCGGGGCATACAATGAGCAGTTCTTC
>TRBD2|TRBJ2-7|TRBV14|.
CASGRGRDEQYF
TGTGCCAGCGGTCGGGGGAGGGACGAGCAGTACTTC
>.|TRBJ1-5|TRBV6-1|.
CASSERDQWGAINQPQHF
TGTGCCAGCAGTGAAAGGGACCAGTGGGGGGCCATAAATCAGCCCCAGCATTTT
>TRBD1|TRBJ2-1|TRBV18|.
CASSQGQDSYNEQFF
TGTGCCAGCTCACAGGGACAGGACTCCTACAATGAGCAGTTCTTC
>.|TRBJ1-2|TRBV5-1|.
CASARDGSNYGYTF
TGCGCCAGTGCGCGTGACGGTTCTAACTATGGCTACACCTTC